This TCR beta chain was retrieved from a study of OX40 agonist ivuxolimab in advanced cancers. General study results and limits: Among expanded peripheral T cells, antigen specificity went undetermined. Clonal expansion by week 6 occurred in CD4+ and CD8+ blood T cells (at 0.1 to 3.0 mg/kg).

Sampling times: baseline, cycle 4 day 1, cycle 7 day 1. The J segment lost 0 bases and the V segment lost 2 bases, leaving 3 bases of the junction unmatched. Germline assignment: CDR1 SGHDN and CDR2 FVKESK. The CDR3 contains 15 residues. About this clone: What it binds is unknown.

Clones were read by immunoSEQ multiplex PCR, and TCRdb kept only the in-frame ones, dropping some. This table has roughly 120,000 clones, more than 70% appearing once. The sample consisted of CD4+ or CD8+ T cells sorted from blood, taken in a trial of the OX40 agonist ivuxolimab. This sequence originates from an adult with an advanced solid tumor such as melanoma, head and neck, liver or kidney cancer. The rearrangement uses TRBV14 and TRBJ1-1, with 7 bases aligning to TRBD1. The DNA of the CDR3 is TGTGCCAGCAGCCAACCTGGGACAGTGAACACTGAAGCTTTCTTT. Residues: CASSQPGTVNTEAFF.